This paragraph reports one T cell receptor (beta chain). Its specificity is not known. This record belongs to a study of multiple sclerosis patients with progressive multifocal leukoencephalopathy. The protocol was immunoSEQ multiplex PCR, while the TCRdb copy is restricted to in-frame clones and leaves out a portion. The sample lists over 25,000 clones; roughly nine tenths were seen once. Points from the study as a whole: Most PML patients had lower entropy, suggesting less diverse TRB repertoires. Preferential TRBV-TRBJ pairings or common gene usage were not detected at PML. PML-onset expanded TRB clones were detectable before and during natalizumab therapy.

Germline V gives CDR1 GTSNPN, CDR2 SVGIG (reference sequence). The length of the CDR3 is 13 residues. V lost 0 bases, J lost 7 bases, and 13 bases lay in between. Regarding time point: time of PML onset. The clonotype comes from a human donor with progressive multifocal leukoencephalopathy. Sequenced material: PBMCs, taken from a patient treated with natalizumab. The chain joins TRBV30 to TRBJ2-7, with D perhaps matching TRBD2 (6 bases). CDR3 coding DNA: TGTGCCTGGAGTGTTGGAGGGGTCTTGGAGCAGTACTTC. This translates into CAWSVGGVLEQYF.